These T cell receptor beta chains were read from a single sample in a study of chemoradiotherapy in HPV16-positive cancers. Measured with immunoSEQ multiplex PCR; TCRdb has only the in-frame clones, and not every one. This table holds a few thousand clones, 70% to 90% found once. The material sequenced was tumor tissue, taken from a patient who underwent chemoradiotherapy. The source is a human donor with HPV-associated anogenital cancer. The CDR3 runs from the conserved cysteine through the conserved F or W. D genes are given only for firm matches. Part of the rows lack a size; the others show once, few, many or a class for expanded clones.

clone_size: -
j_call: TRBJ2-3
v_call: TRBV11-2
d_call: -
cdr3_length: 14
cdr3_aa: CASSYGTRTDTQYF
cdr3_nt: TGTGCCAGCAGCTATGGGACGAGGACAGATACGCAGTATTTT

clone_size: -
j_call: TRBJ1-6
v_call: TRBV11-2
d_call: TRBD1
cdr3_length: 14
cdr3_aa: CASSAGTENSPLHF
cdr3_nt: TGTGCCAGCAGCGCCGGGACAGAGAATTCACCCCTCCACTTT

clone_size: -
j_call: TRBJ2-1
v_call: TRBV7-6
d_call: -
cdr3_length: 15
cdr3_aa: CASSPSGEMSNEQFF
cdr3_nt: TGTGCCAGCAGCCCTTCGGGGGAGATGAGCAATGAGCAGTTCTTC

clone_size: -
j_call: TRBJ2-2
v_call: TRBV6-5
d_call: -
cdr3_length: 12
cdr3_aa: CASSYSTGELFF
cdr3_nt: TGTGCCAGCAGTTACTCGACCGGGGAGCTGTTTTTT

clone_size: -
j_call: TRBJ1-2
v_call: TRBV5-1
d_call: TRBD1
cdr3_length: 13
cdr3_aa: CASRPDRNYGYTF
cdr3_nt: TGCGCCAGCAGGCCGGACAGGAACTATGGCTACACCTTC

clone_size: once
j_call: TRBJ1-1
v_call: TRBV5-1
d_call: -
cdr3_length: 14
cdr3_aa: CASSLDREGTEAFF
cdr3_nt: TGCGCCAGCAGCTTGGACAGGGAGGGCACTGAAGCTTTCTTT

clone_size: -
j_call: TRBJ1-1
v_call: TRBV6-1
d_call: -
cdr3_length: 13
cdr3_aa: CASSEFYRTEAFF
cdr3_nt: TGTGCCAGCAGTGAATTCTATCGAACTGAAGCTTTCTTT

clone_size: -
j_call: TRBJ2-5
v_call: TRBV4-1
d_call: -
cdr3_length: 13
cdr3_aa: CASSQALQETQYF
cdr3_nt: TGCGCCAGCAGCCAAGCCCTACAAGAGACCCAGTACTTC

clone_size: -
j_call: TRBJ1-1
v_call: TRBV5-8
d_call: -
cdr3_length: 13
cdr3_aa: CASSPLTNTEAFF
cdr3_nt: TGTGCCAGCAGCCCTCTGACGAACACTGAAGCTTTCTTT

clone_size: few
j_call: TRBJ2-7
v_call: TRBV5-6
d_call: TRBD2
cdr3_length: 15
cdr3_aa: CASNTPTSPVYEQYF
cdr3_nt: TGTGCCAGTAACACTCCGACTAGCCCCGTTTACGAGCAGTACTTC

clone_size: few
j_call: TRBJ1-1
v_call: TRBV14
d_call: -
cdr3_length: 13
cdr3_aa: CASSQRRGAEAFF
cdr3_nt: TGTGCCAGCAGCCAAAGACGGGGGGCTGAAGCTTTCTTT

clone_size: -
j_call: TRBJ1-2
v_call: TRBV28
d_call: -
cdr3_length: 12
cdr3_aa: CASKQGRSGYTF
cdr3_nt: TGTGCCAGTAAGCAGGGGAGGTCTGGCTACACCTTC

clone_size: -
j_call: TRBJ2-5
v_call: TRBV10-3
d_call: -
cdr3_length: 14
cdr3_aa: CAISHQDNQETQYF
cdr3_nt: TGTGCCATCAGTCACCAAGACAACCAAGAGACCCAGTACTTC

clone_size: -
j_call: TRBJ1-1
v_call: TRBV5-6
d_call: -
cdr3_length: 15
cdr3_aa: CASSGRVRGNTEAFF
cdr3_nt: TGTGCCAGCAGCGGCAGGGTGAGGGGGAACACTGAAGCTTTCTTT

clone_size: -
j_call: TRBJ1-2
v_call: TRBV6-6
d_call: -
cdr3_length: 13
cdr3_aa: CASSPSDSYGYTF
cdr3_nt: TGTGCCAGCAGTCCTTCGGACAGCTATGGCTACACCTTC